Each of the 13 T cell receptor beta chains below was sequenced from the same sample in a study of cytomegalovirus exposure and HLA in healthy donors. It was with 60 Vbeta and 13 Jbeta primers that the PCR ran. Sequencing was performed with immunoSEQ multiplex PCR; in TCRdb, only in-frame clones are kept and a portion is missing. Of 120,000 or so clones listed, approximately 69% are singletons. Sequenced material: PBMCs. Receptor source: a woman aged 50 to 60 in good health and CMV-seropositive.

The rearrangement joins TRBV6-5 to TRBJ2-5; D is unclear. The germline gives CDR1 MNHEY, CDR2 SVGAGI. The CDR3 length is 15 residues. Trimming stripped 0 bases from V and 0 bases from J, with 8 bases between. CDR3 protein: CASSYSINNQETQYF. The DNA for the CDR3 is TGTGCCAGCAGTTACTCGATTAACAACCAAGAGACCCAGTACTTC.

This chain links TRBV19 with TRBJ1-5, with 11 bases aligning to TRBD1. Germline V gene lookup returns CDR1 LNHDA and CDR2 SQIVND (reference sequence). The CDR3 runs 15 residues. Germline trimming cut 11 bases from V and 2 bases from J; bases unmatched to any gene: 8. CDR3 coding DNA: TGTGCCTCTCGGACAGGGGGCGCGGGCAATCAGCCCCAGCATTTT. It encodes CASRTGGAGNQPQHF.

The chain combines TRBV14 with TRBJ2-4; maybe TRBD2 (5 bases). Per the germline V gene, CDR1 is SGHDN and CDR2 is FVKESK. CDR3 size: 14 residues. The V and J ends lost 0 bases and 8 bases respectively, with 11 bases between them. The CDR3 sequence: CASSQDLRRDIQYF. The CDR3 nucleotides read TGTGCCAGCAGCCAAGACCTGAGGCGGGACATTCAGTACTTC.

This clone occurred a few times. V and J are TRBV6-6 and TRBJ1-2; the D gene is possibly TRBD1 (6 bases). The CDR3 has 16 residues. V was cut by 0 bases and J by 7 bases, with 18 bases left in between. CDR1 is MNHNY and CDR2 is SVGAGI in the germline V gene (reference sequence). CDR3 in DNA: TGTGCCAGCAGTTACTCGATTGGGGGGGGCGCGGGTGGCTACACCTTC. Encoded protein: CASSYSIGGGAGGYTF.

This chain joins TRBV28 and TRBJ1-2, with D tentatively TRBD1 (6 bases). V was clipped by 8 bases and J by 1 base, with 20 bases between them. The CDR3 is 16 residues long. Germline V CDR1 and CDR2: MDHEN, SYDVKM. CDR3 DNA sequence: TGTGCCAGCCTGACGCCGATCGGGACAAATAACTATGGCTACACCTTC. Translation gives CASLTPIGTNNYGYTF.

About this clone itself: The junction does not match germline at one end; this may be a read error. This rearrangement joins TRBV28 to TRBJ1-2, with D hard to call. CDR3 length: 14 residues. Germline CDR1 MDHEN, CDR2 SYDVKM. The CDR3 bases are TGTGCCGGCAGTTCCGTGACTCTAGGATATGGCTACACCTTC. Protein product: CAGSSVTLGYGYTF.

The chain uses TRBV5-4 and TRBJ1-4; weak D call: TRBD1 (5 bases). Germline assignment: CDR1 SGHNT and CDR2 YYREEE (reference sequence). This CDR3 has 14 residues. V lost 4 bases to trimming and J lost 3 bases, with 10 bases between them. The CDR3 loop is CASSLGDSNEKLFF. The CDR3 DNA follows: TGTGCCAGCAGCCTGGGGGACTCTAATGAAAAACTGTTTTTT.

The chain has TRBV6-5 and TRBJ2-7; 7 bases are a match to TRBD2. Germline CDR1 and CDR2: MNHEY and SVGAGI. Trimming at V came to 6 bases and at J to 0 bases, leaving 5 bases not matched to a gene. This CDR3 has 14 amino acids. The CDR3 coding sequence is TGTGCCAGCAGACCTAGCGGAGACTCCTACGAGCAGTACTTC. This sequence encodes CASRPSGDSYEQYF.

Only one count was recorded for this clone. The chain uses TRBV7-9 and TRBJ1-1; D is perhaps TRBD1 (6 bases). Germline V lookup: CDR1 SEHNR, CDR2 FQNEAQ (reference sequence). Deletions cut 5 bases from V and 4 bases from J, with 11 bases between. The CDR3 sequence is 13 residues long. The CDR3 DNA reads TGTGCCAGCAGCCTAACAGGGACCACTGAAGCTTTCTTT. Translated, it gives CASSLTGTTEAFF.

Regarding this clone: Other DNA sequences from this sample encode an identical CDR3 as well. This rearrangement joins TRBV5-1 to TRBJ1-1; 11 positions match TRBD1. Germline CDR1 SGHRS, CDR2 YFSETQ. The CDR3 spans 17 residues. V was clipped by 0 bases and J by 1 base; unmatched bases: 5. CDR3 in DNA: TGCGCCAGCAGCTTGGGGGGGACAGGGGGTTGGAACACTGAAGCTTTCTTT. Translated, it gives CASSLGGTGGWNTEAFF. The whole variable domain, filled in from reference TRBV5-1 and TRBJ1-1, reads KAGVTQTPRYLIKTRGQQVTLSCSPISGHRSVSWYQQTPGQGLQFLFEYFSETQRNKGNFPGRFSGRQFSNSRSEMNVSTLELGDSALYLCASSLGGTGGWNTEAFFGQGTRLTVV.

The rearrangement uses TRBV19 and TRBJ2-7, with TRBD1 matching 10 bases. V trimming: 9 bases; J trimming: 1 base; junction bases outside the gene matches: 6. The CDR3 has 14 residues. Germline assignment: CDR1 LNHDA and CDR2 SQIVND (reference sequence). The CDR3 is CASSWTGGSYEQYF. DNA for the CDR3: TGTGCCAGCTCTTGGACAGGGGGGTCCTACGAGCAGTACTTC. The variable domain in full, with the rest retrieved from reference TRBV19 and TRBJ2-7, is DGGITQSPKYLFRKEGQNVTLSCEQNLNHDAMYWYRQDPGQGLRLIYYSQIVNDFQKGDIAEGYSVSREKKESFPLTVTSAQKNPTAFYLCASSWTGGSYEQYFGPGTRLTVT.

The chain links TRBV5-6 to TRBJ2-4; the match to TRBD2 covers 7 bases. The germline gives CDR1 SGHDT, CDR2 YYEEEE. Germline trimming cut 3 bases from V and 2 bases from J; bases unmatched to any gene: 8. This CDR3 contains 16 residues. CDR3 DNA sequence: TGTGCCAGCAGCTGGTCGGGGGAGGGAACCAAAAACATTCAGTACTTC. It specifies CASSWSGEGTKNIQYF.

The chain combines TRBV29-1 with TRBJ1-3; TRBD1 matches 7 bases. This CDR3 region has 14 residues. V lost 6 bases, J lost 0 bases, and 5 bases stayed unmatched. Per germline, CDR1 SQVTM and CDR2 ANQGSEA. The CDR3: CSVAGTVSGNTIYF. CDR3 nucleotides: TGCAGCGTCGCCGGGACAGTCTCTGGAAACACCATATATTTT.